The 10 T cell receptor beta chains below all came from one sample that was sequenced in a study of shared clonotypes between healthy human individuals. Only in-frame clones appear in the TCRdb table, and some are missing; sequencing was by immunoSEQ multiplex PCR. The sample has about 460,000 clones; approximately 80% are singletons. The sequenced material came from PBMCs. The receptors here all came from a middle-aged woman in good health. Some clones in this sample may be carry-over from other donors' samples.

On this clone: Other nucleotide sequences in the sample specify the same CDR3. The chain recombines TRBV4-3 with TRBJ1-6; tentative D call: TRBD1 (6 bases). This CDR3 spans 17 amino acids. In germline, CDR1 is LGHNA, CDR2 YSLEER. V lost 1 base, J lost 0 bases, and 10 bases lay in between. The CDR3 coding sequence is TGCGCCAGCAGCCAAGGAGGGGGGGCCTCCTATAATTCACCCCTCCACTTT. Translation gives CASSQGGGASYNSPLHF.

This clone occurred a few times. V and J are TRBV6-5 and TRBJ2-7; D not resolved. CDR3 size: 14 residues. Germline CDR1 is MNHEY and CDR2 is SVGAGI. V was trimmed by 6 bases and J by 3 bases, leaving 15 bases between them. The CDR3 loop is CASRSSGLLYEQYF. CDR3 bases: TGTGCCAGCAGGAGTTCAGGCCTTCTCTACGAGCAGTACTTC.

This clone was seen ten or more times. This chain uses TRBV28 with TRBJ1-3; D ambiguous. This CDR3 comprises 14 residues. Germline V CDR1 and CDR2: MDHEN, SYDVKM. The V end lost 2 bases, the J end lost 4 bases, and 9 bases lay between the germline ends. As DNA, the CDR3 is TGTGCCAGCAGTTTAGTCCCCCACGGAAACACCATATATTTT. This translates into CASSLVPHGNTIYF.

With respect to this clone: A far larger clone is one nucleotide away, so this likely arose from a read error. The chain combines TRBV18 with TRBJ1-1, with D unresolved. This CDR3 has 13 residues. Germline values: CDR1 KGHSH, CDR2 LQKENI. The CDR3 spells CASSQQQNAEAFF. The CDR3 DNA reads as TGTGCCAGCTCTCAACAGCAGAACGCTGAAGCTTTCTTT. Complete variable domain (other parts from reference TRBV18 and TRBJ1-1): NAGVMQNPRHLVRRRGQEARLRCSPMKGHSHVYWYRQLPEEGLKFMVYLQKENIIDESGMPKERFSAEFPKEGPSILRIQQVVRGDSAAYFCASSQQQNAEAFFGQGTRLTVV.

V usage is TRBV7-9 and J usage is TRBJ1-4, with 7 bases lining up with TRBD1. J lost 6 bases, V lost 1 base, and 8 bases had no gene match. The germline CDR1 and CDR2 sequences are SEHNR and FQNEAQ (reference sequence). The length of the CDR3 is 16 residues. In DNA form, the CDR3 reads TGTGCCAGCAGCTTAGTGGGTGACAGGGATTATGAAAAACTGTTTTTT. Residues: CASSLVGDRDYEKLFF.

The rearrangement joins TRBV27 to TRBJ2-1; D may be TRBD1 (7 bases). Trimming took off 4 bases at V and 4 bases at J, with 14 bases between the two ends. CDR1 is MNHEY and CDR2 is SMNVEV in the germline V gene (reference sequence). The CDR3 sequence is 15 residues long. The CDR3 coding sequence is TGTGCCAGCAGTTACCAGGGGGGCCTTTACAATGAGCAGTTCTTC. Amino acid sequence: CASSYQGGLYNEQFF.

For this clone: A far larger clone is one base from this, pointing to a likely read error. This specimen includes other DNA sequences encoding the same CDR3. This chain links TRBV7-6 with TRBJ1-5; no clear D. The CDR3 has 13 amino acids. Trimming pared 3 bases from V and 9 bases from J, leaving 12 bases between. CDR1 and CDR2 (germline): SGHVS, FNYEAQ. CDR3 residues: CASSLALGRPQHF. DNA of the CDR3: TGTGCCAGCAGCTTGGCGTTAGGGAGGCCCCAGCATTTT.

The J gene is TRBJ1-2, the V gene TRBV5-1; D is undetermined. Trimming removed 0 bases at V and 6 bases at J, with 15 bases between. The CDR3 runs to 15 residues. CDR1 is SGHRS, CDR2 YFSETQ, per germline. The DNA for the CDR3 is TGCGCCAGCAGCTTGGAGGGTAGAGAAGCCAATGGCTACACCTTC. Its protein product is CASSLEGREANGYTF.

V and J are TRBV5-8 and TRBJ2-3; D gene uncertain. CDR3 length: 14 amino acids. V lost 4 bases and J lost 1, with 10 bases in between. Per germline, CDR1 SGHTS and CDR2 YDEGEE. The CDR3, as DNA: TGTGCCAGCAGCGGGCTCCTGGGCACAGATACGCAGTATTTT. Residues: CASSGLLGTDTQYF.

In this sample, this clone turned up a few times. The chain couples TRBV4-2 to TRBJ2-1, with unresolved D. Trimming cost V 4 bases and J 9 bases, with 19 bases left between them. Germline CDR1 LGHNA, CDR2 YNFKEQ. The CDR3 totals 15 residues. CDR3: CASSRPEETAVEQFF. The CDR3 region has the DNA TGTGCCAGCAGCCGACCCGAAGAGACGGCGGTTGAGCAGTTCTTC.